This T cell receptor beta chain derives from a study of hypomethylating agent response in myelodysplastic syndrome. Study-level results: Control donors' ages did not match those of MDS patients.

The V segment lost 4 bases and the J segment 2 bases; nucleotides outside the gene matches: 7. Germline V gene sequence: CDR1 MNHNY, CDR2 SVGAGI (reference sequence). There are 16 residues in the CDR3. This clone was recorded only once. Its antigen is as yet unknown. Clones were read by immunoSEQ multiplex PCR, and TCRdb kept only the in-frame ones, dropping some. The sample yields about 3,700 clones, approximately 86% seen once. The chain carries TRBV6-6 and TRBJ1-1; 10 bases are shared with TRBD1. This sequence originates from a human donor with myelodysplastic syndrome. The sample was bone marrow, taken before or after starting hypomethylating agent treatment for myelodysplastic syndrome (not recorded which). The CDR3 bases are TGTGCCAGCAGTTCGCTCGGACAGGGGGGAAACACTGAAGCTTTCTTT. The encoded protein is CASSSLGQGGNTEAFF.